Here is one T cell receptor (beta chain) with its context. The antigen is undetermined. This sample also contains other DNA sequences that code for the same CDR3. Produced via immunoSEQ multiplex PCR; TCRdb's table is partial and in-frame only. The sample lists 45,000 to 60,000 clones, more than 75% occurring once. This entry comes from a study of PD-1 blockade in classical Hodgkin lymphoma. Study results and caveats: When set against healthy donors, newly diagnosed patients were reported to show lower baseline TCR diversity. The authors have not defined what causes the repertoire differences, possibly disease activity or prior therapy.

The time point: newly diagnosed, previously untreated cHL patient sample. For comparison, PBMCs from newly diagnosed, untreated classical Hodgkin lymphoma were used. This CDR3 region has 15 residues. V shed 5 bases and J 1 base; nucleotides not matched to a gene: 4. Germline V gene sequence: CDR1 SGHTA, CDR2 FQGTGA. This rearrangement joins TRBV7-3 to TRBJ2-1; 8 nucleotides align to TRBD1. The sequence was obtained from a human donor with classical Hodgkin lymphoma. The sample consisted of peripheral blood mononuclear cells (PBMCs). The CDR3 DNA follows: TGTGCCAGCAGCCTAGACAGGGGATCCTACAATGAGCAGTTCTTC. Amino acid sequence: CASSLDRGSYNEQFF.